These T cell receptor beta chains were read from a single sample in a study of T cells in Graves' hyperthyroidism and ophthalmopathy. TCRdb re-called the multiplex PCR reads through MiXCR, storing one row per CDR3 protein. The data contain fewer than 250,000 distinct CDR3 sequences, roughly 17% of them singletons. Sequencing was done on a sample of blood. Receptor source: a woman aged 18-29 years with Graves' ophthalmopathy. Each CDR3 is given with its conserved first and last residue. Fields, in order: V gene, J gene, CDR3 protein.

>TRBV5-1|TRBJ1-2
CASSMRQGANYGYTF
>TRBV11-2|TRBJ2-5
CASSLIASLSETQYF
>TRBV20-1|TRBJ2-1
CSARETSGRVSYNEQFF
>TRBV7-2|TRBJ2-3
CASSPGRGRGVDTQYF
>TRBV9|TRBJ2-7
CASSAGQGGDEQYF
>TRBV6-1|TRBJ2-5
CASSEAQTSGYF
>TRBV11-3|TRBJ2-3
CASSLEVGQKTGTHTDTQYF
>TRBV4-2|TRBJ2-2
CASSPRAGFSTGELFF
>TRBV19|TRBJ1-4
CASSGPRDRDFGKLFF
>TRBV5-1|TRBJ2-7
CASSDQIEQYF
>TRBV5-1|TRBJ2-6
CASSLESFSGANVLTF
>TRBV28|TRBJ2-1
CASRRTSGREYDEQFF
>TRBV6-1|TRBJ2-7
CASSGNSYEQYF
>TRBV7-2|TRBJ1-1
CASSLQPVNTEAFF
>TRBV3-1|TRBJ2-2
CASSHPHGTGELFF
>TRBV7-9|TRBJ2-5
CAGWEIQETQYF
>TRBV2|TRBJ1-1
CASRNGGMNTEAFF
>TRBV6-5|TRBJ1-5
CASSYARGRDQPQHF
>TRBV6-1|TRBJ1-1
CASTPGMDRNTEAFF
>TRBV7-2|TRBJ2-1
CASSPGLVNEQFF
>TRBV6-2/TRBV6-3|TRBJ2-7
CASSYSFYEQYF
>TRBV20-1|TRBJ2-5
CSARGGTGETQYF
>TRBV28|TRBJ1-3
CASSPGGGNTIYF
>TRBV19|TRBJ2-7
CASQGGNYEQYF
>TRBV20-1|TRBJ1-2
CSATTGENYGYTF
>TRBV7-9|TRBJ2-3
CASSLGAIDTQYF
>TRBV28|TRBJ1-5
CASSPRGQGSNQPQHF
>TRBV28|TRBJ1-5
CASSLRGGGYNQPQHF
>TRBV10-1|TRBJ1-2
CATLTARFSPRNYGYTF
>TRBV28|TRBJ1-4
CASRGGMPNEKLFF
>TRBV12-3/TRBV12-4|TRBJ1-3
CASTMMSGNTIYF
>TRBV7-8|TRBJ2-3
CASSLNSAGGLDTQYF
>TRBV20-1|TRBJ2-2
CSASEENTGELFF
>TRBV4-3|TRBJ2-7
CASSQDTGGYEQYF
>TRBV6-5|TRBJ1-1
CASSYFGGLSVTEAFF
>TRBV28|TRBJ1-3
CASSSQGVGNTIYF
>TRBV27|TRBJ2-1
CASSLGTGYTYNEQFF
>TRBV20-1|TRBJ1-3
CSAIRGSSGNTIYF
>TRBV11-2|TRBJ2-1
CASSPSRRRGGFF
>TRBV4-1|TRBJ1-1
CASSQVPGAPGTEAFF
>TRBV7-9|TRBJ2-3
CASSVSGLVGDTQYF
>TRBV5-1|TRBJ2-7
CASRGQGAGEQYF
>TRBV7-9|TRBJ2-7
CASSLATAGGMYEQYF
>TRBV7-9|TRBJ2-7
CASSHGDSPYEQYF
>TRBV4-2|TRBJ2-2
CASSQASGGAGELFF
>TRBV5-1|TRBJ1-5
CASSLGDLGGVGNQPQHF
>TRBV6-1|TRBJ2-2
CASSEVDRAGTGELFF
>TRBV28|TRBJ1-1
CASSLRGRWTEAFF
>TRBV6-2/TRBV6-3|TRBJ2-7
CASSSDWVSYEQYF
>TRBV7-2|TRBJ2-7
CASSLRHYYEQYF
>TRBV5-1|TRBJ2-1
CASSLWAGGGPYNEQFF
>TRBV7-9|TRBJ2-6
CASSYTRGARTASGANVLTF
>TRBV6-1|TRBJ1-5
CASSLSQPQHF
>TRBV12-3/TRBV12-4|TRBJ2-6
CASSHQGTGANVLTF
>TRBV6-1|TRBJ1-1
CASSYGREAEAFF
>TRBV28|TRBJ1-1
CASSFSGQGGNTEAFF